This T cell receptor (beta chain) was found in a study of T cells after posttransplantation cyclophosphamide. Whole-study findings and limits: Later post-transplant blood repertoires were often dominated by donor CD8+ memory clones.

This related bone marrow graft donor gave peripheral blood on the day of marrow donation. This clone occurred many times. What it binds is not known. The data were produced by immunoSEQ multiplex PCR, yet TCRdb's version contains in-frame clones alone and is incomplete. Observed in the sample are about 30,000 clones, none of them singletons. V lost 10 bases and J lost 1, with 7 bases in between. Germline V lookup: CDR1 SNHLY, CDR2 FYNNEI. The CDR3 loop spans 12 amino acids. This clonotype was sampled from a woman in her fifties or sixties in good health, CMV-negative, and a related stem cell transplant donor. The sample taken for sequencing was PBMCs. The chain employs TRBV2 and TRBJ2-2; D not resolved. The CDR3, as DNA: TGTGCCATCCCCAGGAACACCGGGGAGCTGTTTTTT. It specifies CAIPRNTGELFF.